These 32 T cell receptor beta chains came from one sample sequenced in a study of cytomegalovirus exposure and HLA in healthy donors. PCR was performed using 60 Vbeta and 13 Jbeta primers. Repertoires were generated with immunoSEQ multiplex PCR, while TCRdb's copy carries only in-frame clones and drops some. The sample carries about 91,000 clones, approximately 86% recorded once. Sequences were obtained from PBMCs. These receptors were collected from a young man in good health and CMV-seropositive.

The V call is TRBV7-9, the J call TRBJ2-3; TRBD2 matches at 8 bases. CDR3 length: 15 residues. V lost 1 base, J lost 4 bases, and 4 bases stayed unmatched. Germline V gene sequence: CDR1 SEHNR, CDR2 FQNEAQ (reference sequence). CDR3 residues: CASSLVGLAADTQYF. CDR3 DNA sequence: TGTGCCAGCAGCTTAGTAGGACTAGCTGCAGATACGCAGTATTTT.

The chain has TRBV5-1 and TRBJ2-1, with TRBD1 identical over 7 bases. Germline V gene sequence: CDR1 SGHRS, CDR2 YFSETQ. Losses at the gene ends were 0 bases for V and 3 bases for J; bases not matched to a gene: 9. The CDR3 has 17 amino acids. CDR3 loop: CASSLDPRDSSYNEQFF. CDR3 coding DNA: TGCGCCAGCAGCTTGGACCCCCGGGACAGTAGCTACAATGAGCAGTTCTTC.

This clone has just a few counts. The chain recombines TRBV5-1 with TRBJ2-3, with 7 bases aligning to TRBD2. Germline V gene data show CDR1 as SGHRS and CDR2 as YFSETQ. The CDR3 is 16 amino acids. Trimming removed 5 bases from V and 5 bases from J; junction bases left unmatched: 14. CDR3 in amino acids: CASRPLEGGPVDTQYF. The CDR3, as DNA: TGCGCCAGCAGACCCTTGGAGGGAGGGCCTGTAGATACGCAGTATTTT. Using reference TRBV5-1 and TRBJ2-3 for the parts outside the CDR3, the full variable domain is KAGVTQTPRYLIKTRGQQVTLSCSPISGHRSVSWYQQTPGQGLQFLFEYFSETQRNKGNFPGRFSGRQFSNSRSEMNVSTLELGDSALYLCASRPLEGGPVDTQYFGPGTRLTVL.

The chain combines TRBV30 with TRBJ1-1, with D possibly being TRBD1 (5 bases). CDR3 length: 16 residues. V lost 2 bases and J 1 base, leaving 17 bases between the germline ends. Germline V gives CDR1 GTSNPN, CDR2 SVGIG (reference sequence). CDR3 protein: CAWSKGPTGWNTEAFF. As DNA, the CDR3 is TGTGCCTGGAGTAAAGGCCCCACAGGTTGGAACACTGAAGCTTTCTTT.

The chain carries TRBV18 and TRBJ2-1; 8 bases line up with TRBD2. J was trimmed by 6 bases and V by 3 bases; bases with no gene match: 7. The CDR3 consists of 15 residues. Looked up from germline, CDR1 is KGHSH and CDR2 is LQKENI. The CDR3 protein is CASSPRGEWGNEQFF. For the CDR3, the DNA is TGTGCCAGCTCACCGCGGGGGGAGTGGGGCAATGAGCAGTTCTTC.

The rearrangement joins TRBV4-1 to TRBJ2-5, with TRBD1 matching over 7 bases. Unmatched junction bases numbered 10, after V lost 1 base and J lost 5 bases. Per germline, CDR1 MGHRA and CDR2 YSYEKL. The CDR3 runs 16 residues. CDR3 in amino acids: CASSQVVGGRAETQYF. DNA for the CDR3: TGCGCCAGCAGCCAAGTCGTAGGGGGCAGAGCCGAGACCCAGTACTTC.

The V gene is TRBV7-9, the J gene TRBJ1-5, with 8 bases matching TRBD1. CDR1 and CDR2 from the germline V gene are SEHNR and FQNEAQ (reference sequence). J was trimmed by 4 bases and V by 5 bases; bases with no gene match: 7. This CDR3 has 15 amino acids. The chain's CDR3 is CASSAGTGLNQPQHF. The CDR3 DNA sequence: TGTGCCAGCAGCGCCGGGACAGGCCTAAATCAGCCCCAGCATTTT.

This chain joins TRBV10-3 and TRBJ2-1; 10 bases are shared with TRBD2. This CDR3 has 15 amino acids. J gave up 9 bases and V 7 bases, and 12 bases lay outside the gene matches. Germline loops: CDR1 ENHRY, CDR2 SYGVKD. CDR3 sequence: CAIKEASGGRAEQFF. In DNA form, the CDR3 reads TGTGCCATCAAAGAGGCTAGCGGGGGACGGGCTGAGCAGTTCTTC.

The genes are TRBV9 and TRBJ2-2; 7 nucleotides align to TRBD2. CDR3 length equals 15 residues. After removal of 0 bases from V and 6 bases from J, the junction contained 5 bases not matched to a gene. Germline CDR1 and CDR2: SGDLS and YYNGEE. CDR3 region: CASSVGTRGAGELFF. CDR3 nucleotides: TGTGCCAGCAGCGTAGGGACTAGGGGAGCCGGGGAGCTGTTTTTT.

J is TRBJ1-6 and V is TRBV7-8; maybe TRBD1 (6 bases). Between the trimmed V and J ends, which lost 5 bases and 4 bases, there was a span of 9 bases. CDR1 and CDR2 from the germline V gene are SGHVS and FQNEAQ. The CDR3 spans 14 residues. CDR3 amino acids: CASSEQGYNSPLHF. The CDR3 DNA reads TGTGCCAGCAGCGAACAGGGTTATAATTCACCCCTCCACTTT. Supplemented by reference TRBV7-8 and TRBJ1-6, the full variable domain reads GAGVSQSPRYKVAKRGQDVALRCDPISGHVSLFWYQQALGQGPEFLTYFQNEAQLDKSGLPSDRFFAERPEGSVSTLKIQRTQQEDSAVYLCASSEQGYNSPLHFGNGTRLTVT.

Comment on this clone: A junction boundary mismatches the germline segment, possibly from a read error. The chain is built from TRBV7-7 and TRBJ2-7; TRBD2 agrees at 9 bases. Germline V CDR1 and CDR2: SSHAT, FNYEAQ (reference sequence). CDR3 size: 14 residues. The CDR3 DNA is TGTGCTAGCAGCTTAGCGGGACTAGCAGACGAGCAGTACTTC. As protein: CASSLAGLADEQYF.

The rearrangement uses TRBV27 and TRBJ2-7, with TRBD2 matching over 14 bases. Germline V gene data show CDR1 as MNHEY and CDR2 as SMNVEV (reference sequence). The CDR3 consists of 15 residues. V dropped 6 bases and J dropped 6; count of bases not matched to a gene: 7. The CDR3 loop reads CASSSGTSGSREQYF. CDR3 in DNA: TGTGCCAGCAGCAGCGGGACTAGCGGGAGTCGCGAGCAGTACTTC.

This sequence joins TRBV2 and TRBJ1-4, with D hard to call. The CDR3 runs 14 residues. Trimming cost V 6 bases and J 6 bases, with 14 bases left between them. The germline gives CDR1 SNHLY, CDR2 FYNNEI. The CDR3 region has the DNA TGTGCCAGCAGGCTCGACTATGGGGATGAAAAACTGTTTTTT. Amino acid sequence: CASRLDYGDEKLFF.

The chain combines TRBV10-3 with TRBJ2-7, with 7 nucleotides matching TRBD1. Germline V gene sequence: CDR1 ENHRY, CDR2 SYGVKD. The CDR3 length is 14 residues. Trimming took 4 bases from V and 3 from J; bases not matched to a gene: 6. CDR3 bases: TGTGCCATCAGTGGAGACAGGGTCAGCTACGAGCAGTACTTC. Protein: CAISGDRVSYEQYF.

The J gene is TRBJ2-1, the V gene TRBV19; no clear D. The CDR3 is 14 amino acids. Germline CDR1 and CDR2: LNHDA and SQIVND (reference sequence). V was trimmed by 3 bases and J by 0 bases, leaving 6 bases between them. The DNA for the CDR3 is TGTGCCAGTAGTATTTTTAGCTCCTACAATGAGCAGTTCTTC. Encoded protein: CASSIFSSYNEQFF. Drawing the rest from reference TRBV19 and TRBJ2-1, the complete variable domain is DGGITQSPKYLFRKEGQNVTLSCEQNLNHDAMYWYRQDPGQGLRLIYYSQIVNDFQKGDIAEGYSVSREKKESFPLTVTSAQKNPTAFYLCASSIFSSYNEQFFGPGTRLTVL.

V and J are TRBV5-1 and TRBJ2-3; TRBD1 matches at 8 bases. The V segment lost 3 bases and the J segment 2 bases; nucleotides outside the gene matches: 5. The CDR3 consists of 15 residues. Germline CDR1 and CDR2: SGHRS and YFSETQ. In nucleotides, the CDR3 is TGCGCCAGCAGCTGGGGGACAGGACCCACAGATACGCAGTATTTT. It specifies CASSWGTGPTDTQYF.

The rearrangement links TRBV27 to TRBJ2-7; the match to TRBD1 covers 7 bases. J lost 3 bases, V lost 2 bases, and 10 bases had no gene match. Germline V gene lookup returns CDR1 MNHEY and CDR2 SMNVEV (reference sequence). The CDR3 spans 16 residues. CDR3: CASSLAATGANYEQYF. In DNA, the CDR3 is TGTGCCAGCAGTTTAGCGGCAACAGGGGCAAACTACGAGCAGTACTTC.

The chain uses TRBV7-9 and TRBJ2-7, with D unresolved. This CDR3 contains 12 residues. Deletions cut 5 bases from V and 7 bases from J, with 12 bases between. Per germline, CDR1 SEHNR and CDR2 FQNEAQ (reference sequence). This CDR3 is CASSTSPEEQYF. In DNA form, the CDR3 reads TGTGCCAGCAGCACCAGCCCGGAGGAGCAGTACTTC.

The chain has TRBV19 and TRBJ2-4, with 9 nucleotides matching TRBD1. V trimming: 7 bases; J trimming: 4 bases; junction bases outside the gene matches: 5. This CDR3 has 14 residues. CDR1 is LNHDA, CDR2 SQIVND, per germline (reference sequence). CDR3 amino acids: CASIGTGLKNIQYF. The CDR3 nucleotides read TGTGCCAGTATCGGGACAGGGCTTAAAAACATTCAGTACTTC.

This clone is a singleton in its sample. This rearrangement joins TRBV5-6 to TRBJ2-7, with TRBD2 matching 10 bases. Trimming at V came to 0 bases and at J to 2 bases, leaving 2 bases not matched to a gene. This CDR3 region has 15 residues. Germline V gene sequence: CDR1 SGHDT, CDR2 YYEEEE. The CDR3 loop is CASSLESGRAYEQYF. CDR3 bases: TGTGCCAGCAGCTTGGAGAGCGGGAGGGCCTACGAGCAGTACTTC.

In this sample, this clone turned up a few times. This chain uses TRBV6-1 with TRBJ2-1, with 7 nucleotides matching TRBD1. V lost 5 bases, J lost 4 bases, and 8 bases stayed unmatched. Germline-derived CDR1 and CDR2 are MNHNS and SASEGT. This CDR3 has 15 amino acids. CDR3 sequence: CASSPLGTAYNEQFF. CDR3 bases: TGTGCCAGCAGTCCCCTCGGGACAGCTTACAATGAGCAGTTCTTC.

The chain employs TRBV7-9 and TRBJ2-7, with D uncertain. The CDR3 extends over 12 amino acids. V gave up 10 bases and J gave up 4 bases, with 14 bases separating them. The germline V gene encodes CDR1 SEHNR and CDR2 FQNEAQ (reference sequence). The CDR3 loop is CATANDGYEQYF. The CDR3 nucleotides are TGTGCCACTGCAAATGACGGGTACGAGCAGTACTTC.

This sequence joins TRBV28 and TRBJ1-5, with D possibly matching TRBD1 (5 bases). The CDR3 runs 15 residues. Germline assignment: CDR1 MDHEN and CDR2 SYDVKM. V was trimmed by 4 bases and J by 2 bases, leaving 12 bases between them. The CDR3 coding sequence is TGTGCCAGCAGTTCTGGAGGGGAGGGCAATCAGCCCCAGCATTTT. It codes for CASSSGGEGNQPQHF.

This chain joins TRBV10-3 and TRBJ1-1; weak D call: TRBD1 (5 bases). This CDR3 has 15 residues. The V end lost 0 bases, the J end lost 1 base, and 9 bases lay between the germline ends. The V gene's germline CDR1 is ENHRY and CDR2 SYGVKD. As DNA, the CDR3 is TGTGCCATCAGTGAGTCAGGGGCTAGGAACACTGAAGCTTTCTTT. It encodes CAISESGARNTEAFF.

This clone has only one observation. The rearrangement links TRBV6-5 to TRBJ2-1, with TRBD2 matching 12 bases. V lost 4 bases to trimming and J lost 5 bases; unmatched junction nucleotides: 6. The CDR3 extends over 16 amino acids. Germline V gives CDR1 MNHEY, CDR2 SVGAGI. The DNA for the CDR3 is TGTGCCAGCAGTTTTACTAGCGGGAGGTACGACAATGAGCAGTTCTTC. This codes for CASSFTSGRYDNEQFF.

V and J are TRBV7-9 and TRBJ2-5, with D possibly TRBD1 on 5 matching bases. The length of the CDR3 is 14 residues. The germline gives CDR1 SEHNR, CDR2 FQNEAQ (reference sequence). V lost 5 bases, J lost 1 base, and 11 bases lay in between. Here the CDR3 DNA reads TGTGCCAGCAGCGAGACAGTTGGCCAAGAGACCCAGTACTTC. This encodes CASSETVGQETQYF.

This chain connects TRBV2 to TRBJ2-5, with 9 bases lining up with TRBD1. Germline-derived CDR1 and CDR2 are SNHLY and FYNNEI. The CDR3 spans 16 residues. J lost 4 bases, V lost 6 bases, and 12 bases had no gene match. The CDR3 nucleotides read TGTGCCAGCAGGGATCGGCCACAGGGGGCGCGAGAGACCCAGTACTTC. Translated, it gives CASRDRPQGARETQYF.

The genes are TRBV11-2 and TRBJ1-1, with D maybe TRBD1 (5 bases). This CDR3 has 16 residues. Trimming cost V 5 bases and J 1 base, with 17 bases left between them. Looked up from germline, CDR1 is SGHAT and CDR2 is FQNNGV. In DNA form, the CDR3 reads TGTGCCAGCAGCCAATCGGGGGGGACTTGGAACACTGAAGCTTTCTTT. Translating gives CASSQSGGTWNTEAFF.

V is TRBV6-5 and J is TRBJ2-3; D may be TRBD1 (6 bases). This CDR3 comprises 16 residues. Germline lookup yields CDR1 MNHEY and CDR2 SVGAGI. Trimming took 6 bases from V and 2 from J, leaving 18 bases between them. The chain's CDR3 is CASRYTGTRITDTQYF. In DNA form, the CDR3 reads TGTGCCAGCAGGTACACCGGGACACGGATCACAGATACGCAGTATTTT.

The genes are TRBV12-2 and TRBJ1-6; TRBD1, the table's D call, was not compared with the DNA. TRBV12-2 is listed as a pseudogene. This CDR3 is built from 15 residues. CDR3 protein: CASRFRQGYNSPLHF. The CDR3 nucleotides are TGTGCAAGTCGCTTTAGACAGGGTTATAATTCACCCCTCCACTTT.

Comments on this clone: At the DNA level, this CDR3 is encoded by other sequences in the same sample as well. The DNA for the CDR3 is TGTGCCAGCAGTGAAGTTGCCGGGACAGGGTACTACGAGCAGTACTTC. It is translated as CASSEVAGTGYYEQYF. The V gene is TRBV6-1, the J gene TRBJ2-7; TRBD1 matches 9 bases. CDR1 is MNHNS and CDR2 is SASEGT in the germline V gene. V lost 1 base, J lost 3 bases, and 7 bases stayed unmatched. The CDR3 length is 16 residues.

CDR3 region: CASSPGLRGSNEKLFF. The CDR3 bases are TGCGCCAGCAGCCCGGGGTTGCGGGGTTCTAATGAAAAACTGTTTTTT. The J gene is TRBJ1-4, the V gene TRBV5-1, with D hard to call. The CDR3 is made up of 16 amino acids. Germline V lookup: CDR1 SGHRS, CDR2 YFSETQ. The V gene lost 4 bases and the J gene lost 3 bases, with 16 bases spanning the gap. The whole variable domain, filled in from reference TRBV5-1 and TRBJ1-4, reads KAGVTQTPRYLIKTRGQQVTLSCSPISGHRSVSWYQQTPGQGLQFLFEYFSETQRNKGNFPGRFSGRQFSNSRSEMNVSTLELGDSALYLCASSPGLRGSNEKLFFGSGTQLSVL.